A selection of T cell receptor beta chains follows, all from one sample in a study of OX40 agonist ivuxolimab in advanced cancers. The repertoire was sequenced with immunoSEQ multiplex PCR; TCRdb's copy has only in-frame clones and lacks some. The data show 45,000 or so clones, about nine tenths seen once. The material was CD4+ or CD8+ T cells sorted from blood, obtained in a trial of the OX40 agonist ivuxolimab. The receptors here all came from an adult with an advanced solid tumor such as melanoma, head and neck, liver or kidney cancer. The CDR3 runs from the conserved cysteine through the conserved F or W. The D gene is left open where the match is weak. Where a row states a size, it is once, few, many or the class of an expanded clone; other rows omit it.

abundance: once; d_gene: NA; j_gene: TRBJ1-6; v_gene: TRBV6-5; CDR3nt: TGTGCCAGCAGTCCAGATGGGTCCTATAATTCACCCCTCCACTTT; CDR3aa: CASSPDGSYNSPLHF
abundance: NA; d_gene: NA; j_gene: TRBJ2-7; v_gene: TRBV30; CDR3nt: TGTGCCTGGAGTGTAGGATCCTACGAGCAGTACTTC; CDR3aa: CAWSVGSYEQYF
abundance: NA; d_gene: TRBD2; j_gene: TRBJ2-2; v_gene: TRBV19; CDR3nt: TGTGCCAGTAGGGCCCGACTAGCGTACACCGGGGAGCTGTTTTTT; CDR3aa: CASRARLAYTGELFF
abundance: NA; d_gene: TRBD2; j_gene: TRBJ2-1; v_gene: TRBV5-1; CDR3nt: TGCGCCAGCAGCCCGACAATAGGGACTAGCGGGGGGTCTGAGCAGTTCTTC; CDR3aa: CASSPTIGTSGGSEQFF
abundance: few; d_gene: NA; j_gene: TRBJ2-5; v_gene: TRBV5-1; CDR3nt: TGCGCCAGCAGCGGCCTGGCAGGGGAAGAGACCCAGTACTTC; CDR3aa: CASSGLAGEETQYF
abundance: NA; d_gene: NA; j_gene: TRBJ2-7; v_gene: TRBV18; CDR3nt: TGTGCCAGCTCACCTGCCAGCGACTACGAGCAGTACTTC; CDR3aa: CASSPASDYEQYF
abundance: NA; d_gene: NA; j_gene: TRBJ1-1; v_gene: TRBV7-8; CDR3nt: TGTGCCAGCAGCGACAGCCATAACACTGAAGCTTTCTTT; CDR3aa: CASSDSHNTEAFF
abundance: NA; d_gene: NA; j_gene: TRBJ2-1; v_gene: TRBV7-6; CDR3nt: TGTGCCAGCAGCCCTCTCGACGGGAGCTCGTGGAATGAGCAGTTCTTC; CDR3aa: CASSPLDGSSWNEQFF
abundance: once; d_gene: NA; j_gene: TRBJ2-1; v_gene: TRBV18; CDR3nt: TGTGCCAGCTCACCAGGTAGGAGCTCCTACAATGAGCAGTTCTTC; CDR3aa: CASSPGRSSYNEQFF
abundance: NA; d_gene: NA; j_gene: TRBJ2-7; v_gene: TRBV11-2; CDR3nt: TGTGCCAGCAGCAGAGGGGCGGCCTACGAGCAGTACTTC; CDR3aa: CASSRGAAYEQYF
abundance: once; d_gene: NA; j_gene: TRBJ1-2; v_gene: TRBV10-3; CDR3nt: TGTGCCATCAGCCCGGGAGGAAACCCGCTGGATGGCTACACCTTC; CDR3aa: CAISPGGNPLDGYTF
abundance: NA; d_gene: TRBD1; j_gene: TRBJ1-2; v_gene: TRBV6-5; CDR3nt: TGTGCCAGCAGTCAAGATACAGGGGGTCGAGGTGGCTACACCTTC; CDR3aa: CASSQDTGGRGGYTF
abundance: NA; d_gene: NA; j_gene: TRBJ1-5; v_gene: TRBV18; CDR3nt: TGTGCCAGCTCACCACCAAATCAGCCCCAGCATTTT; CDR3aa: CASSPPNQPQHF
abundance: NA; d_gene: NA; j_gene: TRBJ1-3; v_gene: TRBV11-2; CDR3nt: TGTGCCAGCAGCTTATTGAGCTCTGGAAACACCATATATTTT; CDR3aa: CASSLLSSGNTIYF
abundance: NA; d_gene: NA; j_gene: TRBJ1-2; v_gene: TRBV18; CDR3nt: TGTGCCAGCTCACCACCCGGGATTTCCGAGAGGGGCTACACCTTC; CDR3aa: CASSPPGISERGYTF
abundance: NA; d_gene: NA; j_gene: TRBJ2-3; v_gene: TRBV18; CDR3nt: TGTGCCAGCTCACCATGGGTTTCGCCCGGGACTACAGATACGCAGTATTTT; CDR3aa: CASSPWVSPGTTDTQYF
abundance: NA; d_gene: NA; j_gene: TRBJ1-6; v_gene: TRBV7-9; CDR3nt: TGTGCCAGCAGCAGCGGGGGACCGATCAACGGCCCCTTATCACCCCTCCACTTT; CDR3aa: CASSSGGPINGPLSPLHF
abundance: NA; d_gene: TRBD1; j_gene: TRBJ2-5; v_gene: TRBV18; CDR3nt: TGTGCCAGCTCACCCAGGGGGCGCGGAGAGACCCAGTACTTC; CDR3aa: CASSPRGRGETQYF
abundance: NA; d_gene: NA; j_gene: TRBJ2-7; v_gene: TRBV7-3; CDR3nt: TGTGCCAGCAGCGCCGGGACCCTCTACGAGCAGTACTTC; CDR3aa: CASSAGTLYEQYF
abundance: NA; d_gene: NA; j_gene: TRBJ2-3; v_gene: TRBV30; CDR3nt: TGTGCCTGGAGTGTAAAAGGGTCAGATACGCAGTATTTT; CDR3aa: CAWSVKGSDTQYF
abundance: NA; d_gene: TRBD1; j_gene: TRBJ1-2; v_gene: TRBV2; CDR3nt: TGTGCCAGCAGGGAACAAGGACAGGGAGGATATGGCTACACCTTC; CDR3aa: CASREQGQGGYGYTF
abundance: NA; d_gene: TRBD2; j_gene: TRBJ2-7; v_gene: TRBV27; CDR3nt: TGTGCCAGCAGTTCCCTCCCCTCGACTAGCGGGAGGACCTCCTACGAGCAGTACTTC; CDR3aa: CASSSLPSTSGRTSYEQYF
abundance: NA; d_gene: TRBD1; j_gene: TRBJ1-5; v_gene: TRBV19; CDR3nt: TGTGCCAGTATCCGGACAGGGGGCTCCAATCAGCCCCAGCATTTT; CDR3aa: CASIRTGGSNQPQHF
abundance: once; d_gene: NA; j_gene: TRBJ2-3; v_gene: TRBV30; CDR3nt: TGTGCCTGGAGTGTAGGGAAGAATACGCAGTATTTT; CDR3aa: CAWSVGKNTQYF
abundance: NA; d_gene: TRBD2; j_gene: TRBJ2-7; v_gene: TRBV6-1; CDR3nt: TGTGCCAGCAGTGAATCAAGACTAGCGGGAGGGGGGAACGAGCAGTACTTC; CDR3aa: CASSESRLAGGGNEQYF
abundance: NA; d_gene: NA; j_gene: TRBJ1-2; v_gene: TRBV27; CDR3nt: TGTGCCAGCAGCGACAGGACTAACTATGGCTACACCTTC; CDR3aa: CASSDRTNYGYTF
abundance: NA; d_gene: TRBD1; j_gene: TRBJ1-2; v_gene: TRBV7-9; CDR3nt: TGTGCCAGCAGTCCAGGGACAGGGTTTGGCTACACCTTC; CDR3aa: CASSPGTGFGYTF
abundance: NA; d_gene: TRBD1; j_gene: TRBJ2-1; v_gene: TRBV7-2; CDR3nt: TGTGCCAGCAGCTTCTCCGGGACAGGGGACAATGAGCAGTTCTTC; CDR3aa: CASSFSGTGDNEQFF
abundance: NA; d_gene: NA; j_gene: TRBJ1-4; v_gene: TRBV19; CDR3nt: TGTGCCAGTAGTATAAGAACTAATGAAAAACTGTTTTTT; CDR3aa: CASSIRTNEKLFF
abundance: NA; d_gene: NA; j_gene: TRBJ1-2; v_gene: TRBV4-3; CDR3nt: TGCGCCAGCAGCCAAGATCGTAGAGGGGATGGCTACACCTTC; CDR3aa: CASSQDRRGDGYTF
abundance: NA; d_gene: NA; j_gene: TRBJ2-3; v_gene: TRBV18; CDR3nt: TGTGCCAGCTCACCACCAGGGACTTCTAGCACAGATACGCAGTATTTT; CDR3aa: CASSPPGTSSTDTQYF
abundance: NA; d_gene: TRBD2; j_gene: TRBJ2-1; v_gene: TRBV7-3; CDR3nt: TGTGCCAGCAGCTTCAGCGGGAGGGCACCCTACAATGAGCAGTTCTTC; CDR3aa: CASSFSGRAPYNEQFF
abundance: NA; d_gene: TRBD2; j_gene: TRBJ2-3; v_gene: TRBV19; CDR3nt: TGTGCCAGTAGTACACTAGCGGGAGGGCTCACAGATACGCAGTATTTT; CDR3aa: CASSTLAGGLTDTQYF
abundance: NA; d_gene: NA; j_gene: TRBJ1-1; v_gene: TRBV19; CDR3nt: TGTGCCAGTACCCCCGCTCTGTCATGGAACACTGAAGCTTTCTTT; CDR3aa: CASTPALSWNTEAFF
abundance: NA; d_gene: TRBD1; j_gene: TRBJ1-5; v_gene: TRBV11-2; CDR3nt: TGTGCCAGCAGCCACGGGACAGCCTCCAATCAGCCCCAGCATTTT; CDR3aa: CASSHGTASNQPQHF
abundance: NA; d_gene: NA; j_gene: TRBJ2-4; v_gene: TRBV5-6; CDR3nt: TGTGCCAGCAGCCACCGAGCTATATTATACATTCAGTACTTC; CDR3aa: CASSHRAILYIQYF
abundance: NA; d_gene: NA; j_gene: TRBJ2-7; v_gene: TRBV25-1; CDR3nt: TGTGCCAGCAGTGGAGCAGGGATCTCCTACGAGCAGTACTTC; CDR3aa: CASSGAGISYEQYF
abundance: NA; d_gene: NA; j_gene: TRBJ2-1; v_gene: TRBV7-6; CDR3nt: TGTGCCAGCAGCTCCCAATCCTACAATGAGCAGTTCTTC; CDR3aa: CASSSQSYNEQFF
abundance: NA; d_gene: NA; j_gene: TRBJ2-5; v_gene: TRBV5-1; CDR3nt: TGCGCCAGCAGCTTGGTTGGGGAGGAGTTGGAGACCCAGTACTTC; CDR3aa: CASSLVGEELETQYF
abundance: NA; d_gene: TRBD2; j_gene: TRBJ2-3; v_gene: TRBV9; CDR3nt: TGTGCCAGCAGCGTAGGGGCTAGCGGGAAAGATACGCAGTATTTT; CDR3aa: CASSVGASGKDTQYF
abundance: NA; d_gene: NA; j_gene: TRBJ2-7; v_gene: TRBV18; CDR3nt: TGTGCCAGCTCACCACGAAAAAAGGGCGAGCAGTACTTC; CDR3aa: CASSPRKKGEQYF
abundance: NA; d_gene: NA; j_gene: TRBJ1-3; v_gene: TRBV14; CDR3nt: TGTGCCAGCAGCCAGCCCGGGACTCTGGGGGGAAACACCATATATTTT; CDR3aa: CASSQPGTLGGNTIYF
abundance: NA; d_gene: NA; j_gene: TRBJ2-5; v_gene: TRBV9; CDR3nt: TGTGCCAGCTCCCGGGACTTCCAAGAGACCCAGTACTTC; CDR3aa: CASSRDFQETQYF
abundance: NA; d_gene: TRBD2; j_gene: TRBJ2-3; v_gene: TRBV11-1; CDR3nt: TGTGCCAGCACCGGCGGGCTAGCGGGAGCTTTGACAGATACGCAGTATTTT; CDR3aa: CASTGGLAGALTDTQYF
abundance: NA; d_gene: NA; j_gene: TRBJ1-2; v_gene: TRBV28; CDR3nt: TGTGCCAGCAGTACGACAGCCCCTAACTATGGCTACACCTTC; CDR3aa: CASSTTAPNYGYTF
abundance: once; d_gene: TRBD2; j_gene: TRBJ2-1; v_gene: TRBV18; CDR3nt: TGTGCCAGCTCAACGCGAGGCGGACTAGCGGGAGCGGGGTCCTACAATGAGCAGTTCTTC; CDR3aa: CASSTRGGLAGAGSYNEQFF
abundance: NA; d_gene: NA; j_gene: TRBJ2-1; v_gene: TRBV10-3; CDR3nt: TGTGCCATCAGTGAGTCCCCGGGACTCCTAAGTGGCTACAATGAGCAGTTCTTC; CDR3aa: CAISESPGLLSGYNEQFF
abundance: NA; d_gene: NA; j_gene: TRBJ2-2; v_gene: TRBV12-5; CDR3nt: TGTGCTAGTGGCCTGTCTCCAAACACCGGGGAGCTGTTTTTT; CDR3aa: CASGLSPNTGELFF
abundance: NA; d_gene: NA; j_gene: TRBJ2-5; v_gene: TRBV5-1; CDR3nt: TGCGCCAGCAGCCTGGGGGACAACCAAGAGACCCAGTACTTC; CDR3aa: CASSLGDNQETQYF
abundance: NA; d_gene: TRBD1; j_gene: TRBJ2-7; v_gene: TRBV5-1; CDR3nt: TGCGCCAGCAGCTTTCTCTCGGGACAGACCTACGAGCAGTACTTC; CDR3aa: CASSFLSGQTYEQYF
abundance: NA; d_gene: NA; j_gene: TRBJ1-3; v_gene: TRBV6-8; CDR3nt: TGTGCCAGCAGTTACCCCCACGACGGTGGCTTTGGAAACACCATATATTTT; CDR3aa: CASSYPHDGGFGNTIYF
abundance: NA; d_gene: NA; j_gene: TRBJ2-5; v_gene: TRBV30; CDR3nt: TGTGCCTGGGGCCCGAGGAAGCCAAGCCAAGAGACCCAGTACTTC; CDR3aa: CAWGPRKPSQETQYF
abundance: NA; d_gene: NA; j_gene: TRBJ1-4; v_gene: TRBV29-1; CDR3nt: TGCAGCGTTGAGTCCGGGAGGTTGCGCAAACTGTTTTTT; CDR3aa: CSVESGRLRKLFF
abundance: once; d_gene: NA; j_gene: TRBJ2-7; v_gene: TRBV30; CDR3nt: TGTGCCTGGAGTGTACGGGGCGGCGAGCAGTACTTC; CDR3aa: CAWSVRGGEQYF
abundance: NA; d_gene: NA; j_gene: TRBJ1-4; v_gene: TRBV28; CDR3nt: TGTGCCATCGAAGCAACTAATGAAAAACTGTTTTTT; CDR3aa: CAIEATNEKLFF
abundance: once; d_gene: TRBD1; j_gene: TRBJ2-1; v_gene: TRBV4-2; CDR3nt: TGTGCCAGCAGCCAAGTTTCAGGGGGCAGATATGACAATGAGCAGTTCTTC; CDR3aa: CASSQVSGGRYDNEQFF
abundance: NA; d_gene: NA; j_gene: TRBJ2-5; v_gene: TRBV5-1; CDR3nt: TGCGCCAGCAGCGTCCTCAGCCAAGAGACCCAGTACTTC; CDR3aa: CASSVLSQETQYF
abundance: NA; d_gene: TRBD1; j_gene: TRBJ1-1; v_gene: TRBV6-1; CDR3nt: TGTGCCACTAAAGGGGCCGGGACAGCCAACACTGAAGCTTTCTTT; CDR3aa: CATKGAGTANTEAFF